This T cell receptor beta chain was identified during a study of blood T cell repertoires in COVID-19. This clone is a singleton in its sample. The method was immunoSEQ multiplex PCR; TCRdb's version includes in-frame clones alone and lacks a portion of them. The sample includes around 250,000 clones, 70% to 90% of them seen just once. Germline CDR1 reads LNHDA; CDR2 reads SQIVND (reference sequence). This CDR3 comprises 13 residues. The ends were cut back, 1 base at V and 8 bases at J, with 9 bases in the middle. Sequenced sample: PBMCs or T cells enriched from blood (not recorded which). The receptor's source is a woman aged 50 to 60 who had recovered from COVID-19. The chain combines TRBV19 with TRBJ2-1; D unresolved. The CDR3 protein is CASSIVGHDEQFF. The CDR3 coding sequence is TGTGCCAGTAGTATAGTCGGTCACGATGAGCAGTTCTTC.